This TCR beta chain was captured by sequencing in a study of blood T cell repertoires in COVID-19. Study-wide background: Acute-phase and convalescent COVID-19 samples originated in the United States, Italy and Spain. Nucleic acid was either cDNA or gDNA, and it came from T cells, B-cell-depleted T cells, or PBMCs.

This clone was detected once. Germline V gene sequence: CDR1 SGHVS, CDR2 FQNEAQ. This CDR3 comprises 14 residues. The V and J ends lost 3 bases and 2 bases, in that order; junction bases with no gene match: 3. As handled by the study authors: Reference gene primer amplification yielded estimated nucleated cell counts. TCRdb keeps only in-frame clones here, not all; method: immunoSEQ multiplex PCR. V and J calls and clone size follow that table, whereas D and trimming were derived from the DNA. The sample includes around 270,000 clones, around 88% seen only once; the top ten take about 4.6%. Sequencing used peripheral blood. This sequence originates from a middle-aged man with acute or convalescent COVID-19. The chain recombines TRBV7-8 with TRBJ2-7, with TRBD1 matching over 8 bases. CDR3 region: CASSFLQGAYEQYF. The CDR3 DNA is TGTGCCAGCAGCTTTTTACAGGGGGCCTACGAGCAGTACTTC.